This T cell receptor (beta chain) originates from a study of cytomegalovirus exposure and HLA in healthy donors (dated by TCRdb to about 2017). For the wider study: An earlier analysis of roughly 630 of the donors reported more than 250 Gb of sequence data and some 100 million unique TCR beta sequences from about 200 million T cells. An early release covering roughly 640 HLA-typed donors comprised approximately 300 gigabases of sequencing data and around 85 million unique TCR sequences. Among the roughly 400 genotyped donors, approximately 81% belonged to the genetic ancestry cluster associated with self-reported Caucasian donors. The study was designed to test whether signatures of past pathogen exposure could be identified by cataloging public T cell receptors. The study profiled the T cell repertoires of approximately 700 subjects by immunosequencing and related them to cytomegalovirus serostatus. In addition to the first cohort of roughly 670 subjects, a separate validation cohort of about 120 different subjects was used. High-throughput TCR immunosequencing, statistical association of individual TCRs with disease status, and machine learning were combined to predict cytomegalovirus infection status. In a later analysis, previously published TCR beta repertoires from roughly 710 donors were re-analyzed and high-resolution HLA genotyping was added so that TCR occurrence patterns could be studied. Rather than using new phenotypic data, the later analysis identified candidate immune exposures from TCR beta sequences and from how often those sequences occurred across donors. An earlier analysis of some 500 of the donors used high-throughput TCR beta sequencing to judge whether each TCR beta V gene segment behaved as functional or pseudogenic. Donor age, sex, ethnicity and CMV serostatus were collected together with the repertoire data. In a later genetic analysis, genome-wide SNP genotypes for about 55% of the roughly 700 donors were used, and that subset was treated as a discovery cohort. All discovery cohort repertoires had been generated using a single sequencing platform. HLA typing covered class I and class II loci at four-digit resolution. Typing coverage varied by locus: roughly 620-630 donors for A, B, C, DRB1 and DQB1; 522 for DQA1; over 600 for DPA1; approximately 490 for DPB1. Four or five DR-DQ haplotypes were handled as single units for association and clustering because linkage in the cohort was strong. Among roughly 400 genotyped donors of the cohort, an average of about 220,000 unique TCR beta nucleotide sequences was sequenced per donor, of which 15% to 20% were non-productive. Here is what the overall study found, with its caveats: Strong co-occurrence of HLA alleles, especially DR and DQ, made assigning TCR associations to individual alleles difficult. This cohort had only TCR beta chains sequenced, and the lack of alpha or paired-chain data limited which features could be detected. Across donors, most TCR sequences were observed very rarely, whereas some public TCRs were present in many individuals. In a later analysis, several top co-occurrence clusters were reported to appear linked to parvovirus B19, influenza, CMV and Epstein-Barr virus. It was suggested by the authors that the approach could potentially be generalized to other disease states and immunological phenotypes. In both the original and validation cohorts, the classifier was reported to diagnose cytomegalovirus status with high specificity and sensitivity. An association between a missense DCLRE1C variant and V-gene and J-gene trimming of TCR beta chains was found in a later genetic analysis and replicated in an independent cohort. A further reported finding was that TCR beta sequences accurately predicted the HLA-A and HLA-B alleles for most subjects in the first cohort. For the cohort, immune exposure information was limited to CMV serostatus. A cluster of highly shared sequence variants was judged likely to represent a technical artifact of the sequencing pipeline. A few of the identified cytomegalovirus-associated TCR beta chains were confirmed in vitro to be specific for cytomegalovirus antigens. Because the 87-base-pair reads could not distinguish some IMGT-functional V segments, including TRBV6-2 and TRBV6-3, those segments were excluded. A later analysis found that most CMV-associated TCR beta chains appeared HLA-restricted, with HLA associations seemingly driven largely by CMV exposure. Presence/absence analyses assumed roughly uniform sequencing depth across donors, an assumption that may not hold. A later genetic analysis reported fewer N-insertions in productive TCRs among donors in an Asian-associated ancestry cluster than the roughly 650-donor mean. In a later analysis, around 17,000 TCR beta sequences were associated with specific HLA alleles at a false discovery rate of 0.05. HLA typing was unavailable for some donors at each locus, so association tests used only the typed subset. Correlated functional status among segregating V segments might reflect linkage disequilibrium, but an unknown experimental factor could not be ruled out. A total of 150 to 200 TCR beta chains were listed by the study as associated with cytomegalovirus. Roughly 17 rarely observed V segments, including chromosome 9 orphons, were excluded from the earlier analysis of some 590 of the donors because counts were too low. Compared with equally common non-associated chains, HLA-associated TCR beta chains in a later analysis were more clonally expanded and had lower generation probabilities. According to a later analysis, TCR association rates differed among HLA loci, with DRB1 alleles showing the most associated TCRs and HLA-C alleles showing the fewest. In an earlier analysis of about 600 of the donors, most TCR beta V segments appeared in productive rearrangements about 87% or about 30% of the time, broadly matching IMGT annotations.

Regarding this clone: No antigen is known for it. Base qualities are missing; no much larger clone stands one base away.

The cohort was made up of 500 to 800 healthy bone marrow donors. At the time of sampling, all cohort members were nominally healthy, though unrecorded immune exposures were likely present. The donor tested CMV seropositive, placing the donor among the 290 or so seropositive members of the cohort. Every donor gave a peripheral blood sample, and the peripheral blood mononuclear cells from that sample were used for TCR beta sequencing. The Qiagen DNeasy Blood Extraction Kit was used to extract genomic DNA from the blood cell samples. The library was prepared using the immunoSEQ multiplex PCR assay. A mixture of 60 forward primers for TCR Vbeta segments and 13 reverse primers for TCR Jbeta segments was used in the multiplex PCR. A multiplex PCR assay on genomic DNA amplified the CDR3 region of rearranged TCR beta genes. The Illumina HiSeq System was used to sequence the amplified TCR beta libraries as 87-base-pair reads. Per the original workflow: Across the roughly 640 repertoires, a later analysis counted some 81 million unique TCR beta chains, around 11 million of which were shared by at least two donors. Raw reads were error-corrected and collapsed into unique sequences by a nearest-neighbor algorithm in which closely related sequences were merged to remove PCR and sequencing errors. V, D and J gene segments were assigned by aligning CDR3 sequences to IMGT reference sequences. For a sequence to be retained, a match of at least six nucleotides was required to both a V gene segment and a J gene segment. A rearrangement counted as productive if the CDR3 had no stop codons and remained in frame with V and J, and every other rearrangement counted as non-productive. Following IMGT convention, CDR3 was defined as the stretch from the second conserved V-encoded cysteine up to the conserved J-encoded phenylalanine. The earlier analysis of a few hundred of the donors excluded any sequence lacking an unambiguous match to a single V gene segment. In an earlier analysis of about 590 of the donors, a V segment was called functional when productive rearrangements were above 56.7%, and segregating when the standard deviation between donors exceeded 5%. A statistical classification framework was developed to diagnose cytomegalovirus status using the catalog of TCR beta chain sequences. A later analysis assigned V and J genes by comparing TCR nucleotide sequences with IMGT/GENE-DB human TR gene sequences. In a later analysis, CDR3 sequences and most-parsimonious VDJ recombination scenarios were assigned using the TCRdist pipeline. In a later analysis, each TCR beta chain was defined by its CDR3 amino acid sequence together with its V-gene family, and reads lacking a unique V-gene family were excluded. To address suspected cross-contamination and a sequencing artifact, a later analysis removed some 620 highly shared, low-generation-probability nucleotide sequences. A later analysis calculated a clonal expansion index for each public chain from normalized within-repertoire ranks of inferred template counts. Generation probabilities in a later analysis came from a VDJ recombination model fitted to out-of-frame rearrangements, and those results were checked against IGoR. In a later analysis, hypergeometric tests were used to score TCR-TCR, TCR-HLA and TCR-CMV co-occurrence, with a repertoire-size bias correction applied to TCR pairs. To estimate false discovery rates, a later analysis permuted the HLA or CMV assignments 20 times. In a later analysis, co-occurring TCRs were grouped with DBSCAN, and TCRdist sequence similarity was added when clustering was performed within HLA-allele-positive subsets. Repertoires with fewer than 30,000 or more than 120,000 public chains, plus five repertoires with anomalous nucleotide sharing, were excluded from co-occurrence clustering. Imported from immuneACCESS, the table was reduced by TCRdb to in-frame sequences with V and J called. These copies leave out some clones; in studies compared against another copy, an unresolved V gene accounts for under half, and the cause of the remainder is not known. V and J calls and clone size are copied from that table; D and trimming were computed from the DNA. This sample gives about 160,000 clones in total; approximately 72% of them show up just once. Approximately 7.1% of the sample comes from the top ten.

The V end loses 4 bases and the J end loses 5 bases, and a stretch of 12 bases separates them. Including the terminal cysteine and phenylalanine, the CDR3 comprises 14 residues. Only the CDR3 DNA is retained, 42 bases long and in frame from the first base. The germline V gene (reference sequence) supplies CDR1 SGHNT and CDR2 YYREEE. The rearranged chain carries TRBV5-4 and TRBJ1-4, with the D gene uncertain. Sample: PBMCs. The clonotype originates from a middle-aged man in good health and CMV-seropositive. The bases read TGTGCCAGCAGCCCCGGAAGGCGGAATGAAAAACTGTTTTTT. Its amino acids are CASSPGRRNEKLFF.